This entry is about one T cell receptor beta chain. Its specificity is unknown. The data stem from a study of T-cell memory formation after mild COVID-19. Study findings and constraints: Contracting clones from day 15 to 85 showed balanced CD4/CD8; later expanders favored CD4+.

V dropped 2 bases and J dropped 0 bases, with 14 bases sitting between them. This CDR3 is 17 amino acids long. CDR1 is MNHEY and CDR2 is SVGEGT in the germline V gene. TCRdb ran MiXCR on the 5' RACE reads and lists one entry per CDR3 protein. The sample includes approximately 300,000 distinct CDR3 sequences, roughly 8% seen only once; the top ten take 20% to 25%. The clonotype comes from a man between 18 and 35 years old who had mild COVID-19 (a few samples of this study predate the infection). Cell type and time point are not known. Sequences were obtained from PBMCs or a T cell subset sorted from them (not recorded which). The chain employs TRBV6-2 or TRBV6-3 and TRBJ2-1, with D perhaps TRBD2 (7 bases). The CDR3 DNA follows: TGTGCCAGCAGTTACGGCGGGGGCCTGAGCTCCTACAATGAGCAGTTCTTC. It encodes CASSYGGGLSSYNEQFF.